The rows below give T cell receptor beta chains drawn from one sample of a study of circulating and synovial CD4+ cells in juvenile arthritis. TCRdb's copy holds only in-frame clones and misses some; the assay was immunoSEQ multiplex PCR. The sample holds around 32,000 clones, about 95% seen once. The source material was CD4+ T cells from blood. The receptors derive from a human donor with juvenile idiopathic arthritis. Both conserved end residues are part of each CDR3. The order of the fields is J gene, clone size, V gene, D gene, CDR3 protein, CDR3 DNA. A D gene is named only where the DNA matches it firmly. Clone size is given for some rows only: seen once, a few or many times, or a class if the clone is expanded.

j_gene: TRBJ1-2
abundance: .
v_gene: TRBV5-4
d_gene: .
CDR3aa: CASSYSPTDSYGYTF
CDR3nt: TGTGCCAGCAGCTACAGCCCGACAGATTCCTATGGCTACACCTTC

j_gene: TRBJ2-3
abundance: .
v_gene: TRBV6-6
d_gene: .
CDR3aa: CASSSQGKADTQYF
CDR3nt: TGTGCCAGCAGTTCCCAGGGGAAAGCGGATACGCAGTATTTT

j_gene: TRBJ2-3
abundance: .
v_gene: TRBV9
d_gene: TRBD2
CDR3aa: CASSVVEGGPKGDTQYF
CDR3nt: TGTGCCAGCAGCGTAGTTGAGGGAGGGCCAAAGGGAGATACGCAGTATTTT

j_gene: TRBJ1-4
abundance: .
v_gene: TRBV7-2
d_gene: .
CDR3aa: CASSLGTGEKLFF
CDR3nt: TGTGCCAGCAGCTTAGGAACAGGGGAAAAACTGTTTTTT

j_gene: TRBJ1-3
abundance: .
v_gene: TRBV30
d_gene: TRBD1
CDR3aa: CAWSVRAGGSGNTIYF
CDR3nt: TGTGCCTGGAGTGTGAGAGCAGGGGGCTCGGGAAACACCATATATTTT

j_gene: TRBJ2-1
abundance: .
v_gene: TRBV5-6
d_gene: TRBD1
CDR3aa: CASSSQGVSFREQFF
CDR3nt: TGTGCCAGCAGCTCTCAGGGGGTTAGTTTCCGTGAGCAGTTCTTC

j_gene: TRBJ1-1
abundance: .
v_gene: TRBV7-8
d_gene: TRBD1
CDR3aa: CASSARGQGGSEAFF
CDR3nt: TGTGCCAGCAGCGCCCGCGGACAGGGTGGATCAGAAGCTTTCTTT

j_gene: TRBJ1-2
abundance: .
v_gene: TRBV19
d_gene: .
CDR3aa: CASSQRPGAPGGYTF
CDR3nt: TGTGCCAGTAGCCAGAGACCAGGGGCGCCGGGGGGCTACACCTTC

j_gene: TRBJ2-1
abundance: .
v_gene: TRBV4-3
d_gene: TRBD1
CDR3aa: CASSQEAGQGAGSYNEQFF
CDR3nt: TGCGCCAGCAGCCAAGAGGCGGGACAGGGGGCCGGGTCCTACAATGAGCAGTTCTTC

j_gene: TRBJ1-5
abundance: .
v_gene: TRBV6-6
d_gene: .
CDR3aa: CASTVRGSNQPQHF
CDR3nt: TGTGCCAGCACGGTCCGGGGTAGCAATCAGCCCCAGCATTTT

j_gene: TRBJ1-2
abundance: .
v_gene: TRBV14
d_gene: .
CDR3aa: CASSRQAGLSNYGYTF
CDR3nt: TGTGCCAGCAGCCGCCAGGCAGGACTCTCTAACTATGGCTACACCTTC

j_gene: TRBJ2-7
abundance: .
v_gene: TRBV5-4
d_gene: .
CDR3aa: CASSFSGSEQYF
CDR3nt: TGTGCCAGCAGCTTTTCAGGGTCCGAGCAGTACTTC

j_gene: TRBJ2-3
abundance: .
v_gene: TRBV25-1
d_gene: TRBD2
CDR3aa: CASSERGRGTDTQYF
CDR3nt: TGTGCCAGCAGTGAACGCGGGAGGGGCACAGATACGCAGTATTTT

j_gene: TRBJ1-5
abundance: .
v_gene: TRBV28
d_gene: .
CDR3aa: CASKTGSQPQHF
CDR3nt: TGTGCCAGCAAAACAGGGAGTCAGCCCCAGCATTTT

j_gene: TRBJ1-5
abundance: .
v_gene: TRBV25-1
d_gene: TRBD1
CDR3aa: CASTLGQHLREPQHF
CDR3nt: TGTGCCAGCACCTTGGGACAGCACCTGAGAGAGCCCCAGCATTTT

j_gene: TRBJ2-7
abundance: .
v_gene: TRBV7-9
d_gene: TRBD1
CDR3aa: CASSSRNMAGTGVYEQYF
CDR3nt: TGTGCCAGCAGCTCGAGAAATATGGCCGGGACAGGGGTTTACGAGCAGTACTTC

j_gene: TRBJ2-7
abundance: .
v_gene: TRBV25-1
d_gene: .
CDR3aa: CASSDWGRGEQYF
CDR3nt: TGTGCCAGCAGTGACTGGGGAAGGGGCGAGCAGTACTTC

j_gene: TRBJ2-1
abundance: .
v_gene: TRBV10-2
d_gene: TRBD2
CDR3aa: CASSGLAGARNEQFF
CDR3nt: TGCGCCAGCAGTGGGCTAGCGGGAGCTCGTAATGAGCAGTTCTTC

j_gene: TRBJ2-1
abundance: .
v_gene: TRBV7-7
d_gene: .
CDR3aa: CASSLAERNEQFF
CDR3nt: TGTGCCAGCAGCTTAGCGGAGCGCAATGAGCAGTTCTTC

j_gene: TRBJ2-3
abundance: .
v_gene: TRBV7-3
d_gene: TRBD2
CDR3aa: CASSLSGGPLPTDTQYF
CDR3nt: TGTGCCAGCAGCTTAAGCGGGGGGCCCCTACCCACAGATACGCAGTATTTT

j_gene: TRBJ1-3
abundance: .
v_gene: TRBV9
d_gene: .
CDR3aa: CASTMGGDSGNTIYF
CDR3nt: TGTGCCAGCACCATGGGGGGGGACTCTGGAAACACCATATATTTT

j_gene: TRBJ2-7
abundance: .
v_gene: TRBV28
d_gene: TRBD1
CDR3aa: CASSFGFLGQDHYEQYF
CDR3nt: TGTGCCAGCAGTTTCGGCTTCCTGGGACAGGACCACTACGAGCAGTACTTC

j_gene: TRBJ1-1
abundance: .
v_gene: TRBV21-1
d_gene: .
CDR3aa: CASSKGTERNTEAFF
CDR3nt: TGTGCCAGCAGCAAAGGTACCGAGCGGAACACTGAAGCTTTCTTT

j_gene: TRBJ1-5
abundance: .
v_gene: TRBV2
d_gene: TRBD1
CDR3aa: CASMTGANQPQHF
CDR3nt: TGTGCCAGCATGACAGGGGCAAATCAGCCCCAGCATTTT

j_gene: TRBJ2-1
abundance: .
v_gene: TRBV10-3
d_gene: TRBD1
CDR3aa: CAISDRGKEDEQFF
CDR3nt: TGTGCCATCAGTGACAGGGGGAAAGAGGATGAGCAGTTCTTC

j_gene: TRBJ2-7
abundance: .
v_gene: TRBV29-1
d_gene: TRBD1
CDR3aa: CSVGEDRGMQYF
CDR3nt: TGCAGCGTTGGTGAGGACAGGGGTATGCAGTACTTC

j_gene: TRBJ1-2
abundance: .
v_gene: TRBV6-5
d_gene: .
CDR3aa: CASSYRAGAGKDTF
CDR3nt: TGTGCCAGCAGTTACAGGGCAGGGGCGGGTAAGGACACCTTC

j_gene: TRBJ1-1
abundance: few
v_gene: TRBV19
d_gene: TRBD1
CDR3aa: CASSMTGLMNTEAFF
CDR3nt: TGTGCCAGTAGTATGACAGGGTTGATGAACACTGAAGCTTTCTTT

j_gene: TRBJ2-3
abundance: .
v_gene: TRBV6-4
d_gene: TRBD2
CDR3aa: CASSESGISTDTQYF
CDR3nt: TGTGCCAGCAGTGAGAGCGGGATTAGCACAGATACGCAGTATTTT

j_gene: TRBJ2-5
abundance: .
v_gene: TRBV28
d_gene: .
CDR3aa: CASSRDFQETQYF
CDR3nt: TGTGCCAGTAGTCGGGACTTCCAAGAGACCCAGTACTTC

j_gene: TRBJ2-3
abundance: .
v_gene: TRBV5-4
d_gene: TRBD2
CDR3aa: CASSYRLAGGQNTQYF
CDR3nt: TGTGCCAGCAGCTATCGACTAGCGGGGGGGCAGAATACGCAGTATTTT

j_gene: TRBJ1-4
abundance: .
v_gene: TRBV28
d_gene: .
CDR3aa: CASSLSGVEEKLFF
CDR3nt: TGTGCCAGCAGTTTATCAGGGGTCGAAGAAAAACTGTTTTTT

j_gene: TRBJ1-5
abundance: once
v_gene: TRBV28
d_gene: .
CDR3aa: CASTDSVAGANQPQHF
CDR3nt: TGTGCCAGCACCGATTCTGTGGCAGGGGCCAATCAGCCCCAGCATTTT

j_gene: TRBJ2-7
abundance: .
v_gene: TRBV28
d_gene: .
CDR3aa: CASRDQGLYSYEQYF
CDR3nt: TGTGCCAGCAGAGATCAGGGCCTCTACTCCTACGAGCAGTACTTC

j_gene: TRBJ2-2
abundance: .
v_gene: TRBV19
d_gene: TRBD1
CDR3aa: CASSISGQGRTGELFF
CDR3nt: TGTGCCAGTAGTATCTCGGGACAGGGGAGGACCGGGGAGCTGTTTTTT

j_gene: TRBJ1-1
abundance: .
v_gene: TRBV18
d_gene: TRBD1
CDR3aa: CASSPRTGDTEAFF
CDR3nt: TGTGCCAGCTCACCTCGGACAGGGGACACTGAAGCTTTCTTT

j_gene: TRBJ1-2
abundance: .
v_gene: TRBV11-2
d_gene: TRBD1
CDR3aa: CASSSVIRTGVGYTF
CDR3nt: TGTGCCAGCAGCTCCGTCATCCGGACAGGGGTTGGCTACACCTTC

j_gene: TRBJ1-1
abundance: .
v_gene: TRBV11-2
d_gene: TRBD1
CDR3aa: CASSLRGLNTEAFF
CDR3nt: TGTGCCAGCAGCTTGAGGGGGCTGAACACTGAAGCTTTCTTT

j_gene: TRBJ2-1
abundance: .
v_gene: TRBV6-5
d_gene: .
CDR3aa: CASGRGHLYNEQFF
CDR3nt: TGTGCCAGCGGTAGAGGGCATCTATACAATGAGCAGTTCTTC

j_gene: TRBJ2-5
abundance: .
v_gene: TRBV18
d_gene: .
CDR3aa: CASSGGFQETQYF
CDR3nt: TGTGCCAGCTCGGGAGGATTCCAAGAGACCCAGTACTTC

j_gene: TRBJ1-2
abundance: .
v_gene: TRBV27
d_gene: .
CDR3aa: CASSLKGGVYGYTF
CDR3nt: TGTGCCAGCAGTTTAAAGGGGGGGGTCTATGGCTACACCTTC

j_gene: TRBJ1-5
abundance: .
v_gene: TRBV4-3
d_gene: .
CDR3aa: CASSQDSGGYQPQHF
CDR3nt: TGCGCCAGCAGCCAAGATTCCGGGGGATATCAGCCCCAGCATTTT

j_gene: TRBJ2-7
abundance: .
v_gene: TRBV2
d_gene: TRBD1
CDR3aa: CASSWGTGGAGQYF
CDR3nt: TGTGCCAGCAGTTGGGGGACAGGGGGCGCGGGGCAGTACTTC

j_gene: TRBJ1-2
abundance: .
v_gene: TRBV19
d_gene: TRBD1
CDR3aa: CASSLRTGEDDGYTF
CDR3nt: TGTGCCAGTAGTCTAAGAACAGGGGAAGATGATGGCTACACCTTC

j_gene: TRBJ1-2
abundance: .
v_gene: TRBV6-6
d_gene: TRBD1
CDR3aa: CASRNKGAGYGYTF
CDR3nt: TGTGCCAGCAGAAATAAGGGGGCCGGCTATGGCTACACCTTC

j_gene: TRBJ1-3
abundance: .
v_gene: TRBV6-6
d_gene: .
CDR3aa: CASSLGYSGNTIYF
CDR3nt: TGTGCCAGCAGCCTGGGCTATTCTGGAAACACCATATATTTT

j_gene: TRBJ1-2
abundance: .
v_gene: TRBV5-4
d_gene: .
CDR3aa: CASSADRNYGYTF
CDR3nt: TGTGCCAGCAGCGCCGACAGGAACTATGGCTACACCTTC

j_gene: TRBJ1-1
abundance: .
v_gene: TRBV19
d_gene: .
CDR3aa: CASRYSVGGAAFF
CDR3nt: TGTGCCAGTCGCTATTCGGTGGGGGGAGCGGCTTTCTTT

j_gene: TRBJ2-1
abundance: .
v_gene: TRBV15
d_gene: TRBD2
CDR3aa: CATSRDRSGGVNEQFF
CDR3nt: TGTGCCACCAGCAGAGATCGTAGCGGGGGGGTGAATGAGCAGTTCTTC

j_gene: TRBJ2-2
abundance: .
v_gene: TRBV11-3
d_gene: TRBD1
CDR3aa: CASSPGQQTGELFF
CDR3nt: TGTGCCAGCAGCCCGGGACAGCAGACCGGGGAGCTGTTTTTT

j_gene: TRBJ2-7
abundance: .
v_gene: TRBV2
d_gene: .
CDR3aa: CASRLTSGAYEQYF
CDR3nt: TGTGCCAGCAGATTGACAAGTGGGGCTTACGAGCAGTACTTC

j_gene: TRBJ2-5
abundance: .
v_gene: TRBV30
d_gene: .
CDR3aa: CAWTVGGAETQYF
CDR3nt: TGTGCCTGGACCGTAGGGGGAGCGGAGACCCAGTACTTC

j_gene: TRBJ2-3
abundance: .
v_gene: TRBV7-2
d_gene: .
CDR3aa: CASTGAGPEPDTQYF
CDR3nt: TGTGCCAGCACCGGTGCAGGGCCGGAGCCAGATACGCAGTATTTT